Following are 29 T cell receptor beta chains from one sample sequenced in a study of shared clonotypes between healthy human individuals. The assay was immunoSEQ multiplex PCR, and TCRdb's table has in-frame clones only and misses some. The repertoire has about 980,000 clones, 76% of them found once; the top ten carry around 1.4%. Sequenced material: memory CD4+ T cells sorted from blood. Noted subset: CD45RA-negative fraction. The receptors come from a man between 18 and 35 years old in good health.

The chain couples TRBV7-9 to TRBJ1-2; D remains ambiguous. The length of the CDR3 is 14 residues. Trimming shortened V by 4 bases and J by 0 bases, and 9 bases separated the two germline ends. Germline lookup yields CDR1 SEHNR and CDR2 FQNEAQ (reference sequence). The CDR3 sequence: CASSSEGANYGYTF. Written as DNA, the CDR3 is TGTGCCAGCAGCTCGGAGGGAGCTAACTATGGCTACACCTTC.

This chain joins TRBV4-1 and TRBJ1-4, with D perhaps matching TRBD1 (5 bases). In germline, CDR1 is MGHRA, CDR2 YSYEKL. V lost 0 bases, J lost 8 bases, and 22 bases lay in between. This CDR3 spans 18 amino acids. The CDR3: CASSQDRRGVGFGEKLFF. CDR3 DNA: TGCGCCAGCAGCCAAGATCGGAGAGGGGTAGGTTTTGGAGAAAAACTGTTTTTT.

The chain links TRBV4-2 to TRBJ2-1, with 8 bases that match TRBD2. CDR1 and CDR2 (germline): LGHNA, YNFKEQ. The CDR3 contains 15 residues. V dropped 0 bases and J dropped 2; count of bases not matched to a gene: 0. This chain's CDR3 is CASSQEAGAYNEQFF. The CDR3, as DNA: TGTGCCAGCAGCCAAGAAGCGGGGGCCTACAATGAGCAGTTCTTC.

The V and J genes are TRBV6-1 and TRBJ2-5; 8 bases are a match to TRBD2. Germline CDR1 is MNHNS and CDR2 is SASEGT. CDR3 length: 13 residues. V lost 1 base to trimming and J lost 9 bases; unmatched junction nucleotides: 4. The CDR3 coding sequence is TGTGCCAGCAGTGAAGAGCGGGAGAGGGCCCAGTACTTC. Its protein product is CASSEERERAQYF.

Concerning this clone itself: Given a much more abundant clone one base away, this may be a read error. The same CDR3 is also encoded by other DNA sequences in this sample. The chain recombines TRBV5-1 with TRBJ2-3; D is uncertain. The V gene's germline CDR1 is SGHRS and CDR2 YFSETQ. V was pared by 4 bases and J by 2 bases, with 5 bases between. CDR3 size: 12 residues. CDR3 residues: CASSLYTDTQYF. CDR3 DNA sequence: TGCGCCAGCAGCCTATACACAGATACGCAGTATTTT.

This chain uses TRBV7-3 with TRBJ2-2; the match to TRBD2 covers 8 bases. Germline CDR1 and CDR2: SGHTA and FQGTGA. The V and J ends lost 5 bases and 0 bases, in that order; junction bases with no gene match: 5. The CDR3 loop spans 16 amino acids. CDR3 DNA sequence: TGTGCCAGCAGCCATGCGACTAGCGCGAACACCGGGGAGCTGTTTTTT. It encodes CASSHATSANTGELFF.

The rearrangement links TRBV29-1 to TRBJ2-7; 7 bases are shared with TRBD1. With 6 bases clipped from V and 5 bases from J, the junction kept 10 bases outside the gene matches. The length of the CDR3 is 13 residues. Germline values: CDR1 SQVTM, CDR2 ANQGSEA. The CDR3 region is CSVIGGVLDEQYF. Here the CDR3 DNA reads TGCAGCGTAATAGGGGGCGTATTAGACGAGCAGTACTTC.

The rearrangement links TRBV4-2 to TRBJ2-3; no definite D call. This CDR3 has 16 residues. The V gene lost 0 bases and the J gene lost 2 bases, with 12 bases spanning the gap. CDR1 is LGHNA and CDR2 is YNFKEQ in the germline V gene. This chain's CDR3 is CASSQDWQAVTDTQYF. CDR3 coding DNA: TGTGCCAGCAGCCAAGATTGGCAGGCAGTCACAGATACGCAGTATTTT.

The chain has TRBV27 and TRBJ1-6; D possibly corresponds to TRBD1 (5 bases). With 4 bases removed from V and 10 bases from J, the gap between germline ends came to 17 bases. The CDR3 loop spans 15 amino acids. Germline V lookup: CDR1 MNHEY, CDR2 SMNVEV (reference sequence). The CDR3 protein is CASSSWDVSGSPLHF. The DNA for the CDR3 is TGTGCCAGCAGTTCTTGGGACGTCAGTGGGTCACCCCTCCACTTT.

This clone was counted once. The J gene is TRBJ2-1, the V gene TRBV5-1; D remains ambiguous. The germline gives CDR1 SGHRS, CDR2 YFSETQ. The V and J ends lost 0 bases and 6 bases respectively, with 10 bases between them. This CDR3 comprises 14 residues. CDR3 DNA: TGCGCCAGCAGCTTGGATCGGCAGGCCAATGAGCAGTTCTTC. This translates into CASSLDRQANEQFF.

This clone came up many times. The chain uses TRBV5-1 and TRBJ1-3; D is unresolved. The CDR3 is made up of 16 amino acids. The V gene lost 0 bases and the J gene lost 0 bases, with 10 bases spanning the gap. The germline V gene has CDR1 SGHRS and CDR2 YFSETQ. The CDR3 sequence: CASSLGQVYSGNTIYF. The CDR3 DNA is TGCGCCAGCAGCTTGGGGCAGGTCTACTCTGGAAACACCATATATTTT.

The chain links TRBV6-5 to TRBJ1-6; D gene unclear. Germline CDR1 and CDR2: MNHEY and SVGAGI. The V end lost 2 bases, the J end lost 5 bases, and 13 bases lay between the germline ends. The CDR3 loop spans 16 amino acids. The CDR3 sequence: CASSYTASSHNSPLHF. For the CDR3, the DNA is TGTGCCAGCAGTTACACTGCCAGTTCGCATAATTCACCCCTCCACTTT.

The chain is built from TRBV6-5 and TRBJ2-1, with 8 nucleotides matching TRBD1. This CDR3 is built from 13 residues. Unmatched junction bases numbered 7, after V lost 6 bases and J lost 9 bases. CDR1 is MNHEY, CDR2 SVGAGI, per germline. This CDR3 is CASRGTGRSEQFF. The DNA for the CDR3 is TGTGCCAGCAGAGGGACAGGTCGGAGTGAGCAGTTCTTC.

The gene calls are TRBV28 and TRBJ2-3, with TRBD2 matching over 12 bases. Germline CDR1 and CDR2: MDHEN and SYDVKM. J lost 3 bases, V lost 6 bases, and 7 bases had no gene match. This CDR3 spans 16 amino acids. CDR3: CASSPTLAGGTDTQYF. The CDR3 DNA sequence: TGTGCCAGCAGCCCAACCCTAGCGGGGGGGACAGATACGCAGTATTTT.

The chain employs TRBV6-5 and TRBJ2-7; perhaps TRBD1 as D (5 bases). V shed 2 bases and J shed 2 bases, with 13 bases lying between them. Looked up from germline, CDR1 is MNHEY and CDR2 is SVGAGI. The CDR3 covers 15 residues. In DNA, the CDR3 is TGTGCCAGCAGTTACGCTGACAGAGACACCTACGAGCAGTACTTC. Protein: CASSYADRDTYEQYF.

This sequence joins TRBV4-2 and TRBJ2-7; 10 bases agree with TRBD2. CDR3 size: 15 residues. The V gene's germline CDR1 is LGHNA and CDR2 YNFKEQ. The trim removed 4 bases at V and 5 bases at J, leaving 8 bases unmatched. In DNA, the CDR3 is TGTGCCAGCAGCCGAGGGGTAGCGGGAGGCGACGAGCAGTACTTC. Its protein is CASSRGVAGGDEQYF.

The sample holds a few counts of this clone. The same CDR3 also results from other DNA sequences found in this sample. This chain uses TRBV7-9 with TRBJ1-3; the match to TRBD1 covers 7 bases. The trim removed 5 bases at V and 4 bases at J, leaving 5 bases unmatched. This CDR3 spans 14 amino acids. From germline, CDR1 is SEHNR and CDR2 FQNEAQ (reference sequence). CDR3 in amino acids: CASSQTTGGNTIYF. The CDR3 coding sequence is TGTGCCAGCAGCCAAACGACAGGGGGAAACACCATATATTTT.

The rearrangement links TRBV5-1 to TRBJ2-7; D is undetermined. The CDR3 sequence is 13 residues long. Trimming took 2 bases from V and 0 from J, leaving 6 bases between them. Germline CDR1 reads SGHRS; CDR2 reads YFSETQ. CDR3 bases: TGCGCCAGCAGCTTCCAGAGCTCCTACGAGCAGTACTTC. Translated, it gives CASSFQSSYEQYF.

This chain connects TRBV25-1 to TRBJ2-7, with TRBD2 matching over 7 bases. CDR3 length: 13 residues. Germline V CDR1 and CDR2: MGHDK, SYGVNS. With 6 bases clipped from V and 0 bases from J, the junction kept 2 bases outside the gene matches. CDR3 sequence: CASRAGYSYEQYF. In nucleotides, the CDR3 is TGTGCCAGCAGAGCGGGGTACTCCTACGAGCAGTACTTC.

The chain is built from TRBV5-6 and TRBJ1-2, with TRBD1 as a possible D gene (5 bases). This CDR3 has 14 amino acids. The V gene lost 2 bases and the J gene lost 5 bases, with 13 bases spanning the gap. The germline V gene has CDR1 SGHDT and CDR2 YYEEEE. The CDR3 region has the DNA TGTGCCAGCAGCTTTAACAGGCGGGGGTATGGCTACACCTTC. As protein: CASSFNRRGYGYTF.

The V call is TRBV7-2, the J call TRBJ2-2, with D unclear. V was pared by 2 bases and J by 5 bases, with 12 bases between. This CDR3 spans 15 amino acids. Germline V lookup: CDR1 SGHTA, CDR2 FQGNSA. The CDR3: CASSLRVGKTGELFF. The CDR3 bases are TGTGCCAGCAGCTTACGAGTAGGAAAAACCGGGGAGCTGTTTTTT. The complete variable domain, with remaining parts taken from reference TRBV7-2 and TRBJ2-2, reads GAGVSQSPSNKVTEKGKDVELRCDPISGHTALYWYRQSLGQGLEFLIYFQGNSAPDKSGLPSDRFSAERTGGSVSTLTIQRTQQEDSAVYLCASSLRVGKTGELFFGEGSRLTVL.

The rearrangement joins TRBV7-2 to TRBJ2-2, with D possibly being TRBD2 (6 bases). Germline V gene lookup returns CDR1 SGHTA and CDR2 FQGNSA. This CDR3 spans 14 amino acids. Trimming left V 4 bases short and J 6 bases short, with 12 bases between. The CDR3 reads CASSSTSLAGELFF. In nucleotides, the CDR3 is TGTGCCAGCAGCTCGACTAGTTTGGCCGGGGAGCTGTTTTTT.

The chain's CDR3 is CSASRTSPLHF. The CDR3 DNA sequence: TGCAGTGCTAGCCGGACGTCACCCCTCCACTTT. This chain joins TRBV20-1 and TRBJ1-6; the D is unclear. Per the germline V gene, CDR1 is DFQATT and CDR2 is SNEGSKA (reference sequence). V was cut by 3 bases and J by 10 bases, with 7 bases left in between. The CDR3 consists of 11 residues.

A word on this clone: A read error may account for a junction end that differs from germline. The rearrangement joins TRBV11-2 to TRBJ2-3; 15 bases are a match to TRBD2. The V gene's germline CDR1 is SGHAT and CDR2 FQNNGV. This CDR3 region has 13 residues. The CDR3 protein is CASSLDGTSGGNF. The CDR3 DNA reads TGTGCCAGCAGCTTAGATGGGACTAGCGGGGGGAATTTT. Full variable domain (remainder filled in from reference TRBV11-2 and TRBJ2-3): EAGVAQSPRYKIIEKRQSVAFWCNPISGHATLYWYQQILGQGPKLLIQFQNNGVVDDSQLPKDRFSAERLKGVDSTLKIQPAKLEDSAVYLCASSLDGTSGGNFGPGTRLTVL.

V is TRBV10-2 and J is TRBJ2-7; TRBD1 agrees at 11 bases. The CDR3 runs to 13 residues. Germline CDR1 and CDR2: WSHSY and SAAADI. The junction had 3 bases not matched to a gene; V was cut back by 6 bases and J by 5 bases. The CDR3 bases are TGCGCCAGCAGCGGACAGGGGGCCCACGAGCAGTACTTC. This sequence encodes CASSGQGAHEQYF.

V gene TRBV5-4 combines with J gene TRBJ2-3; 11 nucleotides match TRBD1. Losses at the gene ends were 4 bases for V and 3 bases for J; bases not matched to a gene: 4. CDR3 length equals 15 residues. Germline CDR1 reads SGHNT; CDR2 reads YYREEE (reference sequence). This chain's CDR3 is CASSPGDRGTDTQYF. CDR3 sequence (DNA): TGTGCCAGCAGCCCGGGGGACAGGGGGACAGATACGCAGTATTTT.

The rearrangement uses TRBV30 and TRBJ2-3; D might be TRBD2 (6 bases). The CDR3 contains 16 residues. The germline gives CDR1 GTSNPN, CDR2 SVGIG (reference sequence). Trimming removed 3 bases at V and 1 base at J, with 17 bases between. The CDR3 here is CAWRGLGGGRTDTQYF. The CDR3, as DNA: TGTGCCTGGAGGGGTCTGGGGGGAGGACGCACAGATACGCAGTATTTT. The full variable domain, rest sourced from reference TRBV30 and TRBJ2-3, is SQTIHQWPATLVQPVGSPLSLECTVEGTSNPNLYWYRQAAGRGLQLLFYSVGIGQISSEVPQNLSASRPQDRQFILSSKKLLLSDSGFYLCAWRGLGGGRTDTQYFGPGTRLTVL.

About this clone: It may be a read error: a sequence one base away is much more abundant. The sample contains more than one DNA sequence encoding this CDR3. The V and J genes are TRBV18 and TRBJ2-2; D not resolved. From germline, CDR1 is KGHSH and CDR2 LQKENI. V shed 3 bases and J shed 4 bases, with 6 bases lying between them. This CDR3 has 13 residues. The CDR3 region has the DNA TGTGCCAGCTCACCGCAGACCACCGGGGAGCTGTTTTTT. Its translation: CASSPQTTGELFF.

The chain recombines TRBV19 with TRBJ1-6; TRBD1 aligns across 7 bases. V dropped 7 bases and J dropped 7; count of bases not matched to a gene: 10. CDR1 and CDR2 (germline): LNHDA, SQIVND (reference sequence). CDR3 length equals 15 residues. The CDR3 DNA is TGTGCCAGTAAAGGCGGACAGGCGCGGAATTCACCCCTCCACTTT. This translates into CASKGGQARNSPLHF. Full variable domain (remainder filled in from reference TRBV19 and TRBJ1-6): DGGITQSPKYLFRKEGQNVTLSCEQNLNHDAMYWYRQDPGQGLRLIYYSQIVNDFQKGDIAEGYSVSREKKESFPLTVTSAQKNPTAFYLCASKGGQARNSPLHFGNGTRLTVT.